This is a list of T cell receptor beta chains from one sample in a study of Graves' ophthalmopathy and Graves' hyperthyroidism. TCRdb re-called the multiplex PCR reads through MiXCR, storing one row per CDR3 protein. The table has a few hundred thousand distinct CDR3 sequences, about a sixth seen once; the top ten hold 2.4%. The sample comprised peripheral blood. The receptors derive from an adult woman with stable Graves' hyperthyroidism. Each CDR3 is given with its conserved first and last residue. The D gene is left open where the match is weak. Part of the rows lack a size; the others show once, few, many or a class for expanded clones.

TGTGCCAGCAGCGTAGAACAGGGGGAGACCCAGTACTTC | CASSVEQGETQYF | TRBD1 | TRBJ2-5 | TRBV9 | many
TGTGCCAGCAGGGATCCCCCGGACACTGAAGCTTTCTTT | CASRDPPDTEAFF | NA | TRBJ1-1 | TRBV6-1 | many
TGTGCCAGCAGCTCGACTACGATAGACGAGAACACCGGGGAGCTGTTTTTT | CASSSTTIDENTGELFF | NA | TRBJ2-2 | TRBV7-2 | many
TGTGCCATCAGTGATCCCCGACAGACCAATAACTATGGCTACACCTTC | CAISDPRQTNNYGYTF | NA | TRBJ1-2 | TRBV10-3 | many
TGTGCCAGCTCGACTAGCGGCGAGCAGTACTTC | CASSTSGEQYF | TRBD2 | TRBJ2-7 | TRBV25-1 | many
TGTGCCAGCAGTTTAGGTTGGGGGGAAGCTTTCTTT | CASSLGWGEAFF | NA | TRBJ1-1 | TRBV12-3/TRBV12-4 | many
TGTGCCAGCAGGGACGCCGGCGGGGGATGGAGGTCACCCCTCCACTTT | CASRDAGGGWRSPLHF | NA | TRBJ1-6 | TRBV6-1 | many
TGTGCCAGCAGTGAAACAGAGACAGGGCTAAGAGGGGCCAACGTCCTGACTTTC | CASSETETGLRGANVLTF | TRBD1 | TRBJ2-6 | TRBV2 | NA
TGTGCCAGTAGCGGGAGCACCTACGAGCAGTACTTC | CASSGSTYEQYF | NA | TRBJ2-7 | TRBV19 | many
TGCAGTGCTATCTTCAGGCAGCGGGCTGAAGCTTTCTTT | CSAIFRQRAEAFF | NA | TRBJ1-1 | TRBV20-1 | many
TGTGCCAGCAGCCCAAAACAGGGCACAAAATTTAACACCGGGGAGCTGTTTTTT | CASSPKQGTKFNTGELFF | NA | TRBJ2-2 | TRBV11-1 | many
TGTGCCAGCAGCCAAGGGCGGTCAGTGAGCAATCAGCCCCAGCATTTT | CASSQGRSVSNQPQHF | NA | TRBJ1-5 | TRBV3-1 | few
TGTGCTAGTGGTTTGGTACTAGCGGGAGGGCCCCCTTCCTACGAGCAGTACTTC | CASGLVLAGGPPSYEQYF | TRBD2 | TRBJ2-7 | TRBV12-5 | many
TGTGCTAGTGGTTTGGTACTTCATTCCAGCACAGATACGCAGTATTTT | CASGLVLHSSTDTQYF | NA | TRBJ2-3 | TRBV12-5 | NA
TGCAGTGCTGGACGGGGGCGGTACCAAGAGACCCAGTACTTC | CSAGRGRYQETQYF | NA | TRBJ2-5 | TRBV20-1 | many
TGCAGTGCAGCCCTAAGCCAACTTGGCCAAGAGACCCAGTACTTC | CSAALSQLGQETQYF | NA | TRBJ2-5 | TRBV20-1 | NA
TGTGCCAGCAGCTTAGATGAGGGTGAACACCTGAACACTGAAGCTTTCTTT | CASSLDEGEHLNTEAFF | NA | TRBJ1-1 | TRBV11-2 | many
TGCGCCAGCAGCTTGGAACAGGGTGACTACGAGCAGTACTTC | CASSLEQGDYEQYF | NA | TRBJ2-7 | TRBV5-1 | many
TGCGCCAGCAGCCATCGGCCACTTGGGAACACTGAAGCTTTCTTT | CASSHRPLGNTEAFF | NA | TRBJ1-1 | TRBV4-1 | many
TGTGCCAGCAGCTACGGGGGCTTCTATGGCTACACCTTC | CASSYGGFYGYTF | NA | TRBJ1-2 | TRBV6-2/TRBV6-3 | many
TGCGCCAGCAGCCAAGATTTCGGGGGACTTGTATTCTCTGGAAACACCATATATTTT | CASSQDFGGLVFSGNTIYF | NA | TRBJ1-3 | TRBV4-1 | many
TGTGCCAGCAGTTACCGGGGCCAGATGGAAGCTTTCTTT | CASSYRGQMEAFF | NA | TRBJ1-1 | TRBV6-5 | many
TGTGCCATTCCCCGCCTAACTAGCTCGAACACCGGGGAGCTGTTTTTT | CAIPRLTSSNTGELFF | NA | TRBJ2-2 | TRBV10-3 | few
TGCGCCAGCAGCCAAGATGAAGGGTCTGGAAACACCATATATTTT | CASSQDEGSGNTIYF | NA | TRBJ1-3 | TRBV4-3 | many
TGTGCCAGCAGTCCAACAGGGGCTAACACCTATAATCCACCCCTCCACTTT | CASSPTGANTYNPPLHF | TRBD1 | TRBJ1-6 | TRBV27 | many
TGTGCCAGCAGCTTAGCAGGGACAAGGTTATGGATCTACGAGCAGTACTTC | CASSLAGTRLWIYEQYF | NA | TRBJ2-7 | TRBV7-2 | many
TGTGCCAGCAGGGATACAGGGAGACCTGAAGCTTTCTTT | CASRDTGRPEAFF | NA | TRBJ1-1 | TRBV6-1 | many
TGTGCCAGCAGCTTTGAAGGTTATGGCTACACCTTC | CASSFEGYGYTF | NA | TRBJ1-2 | TRBV7-8 | NA
TGTGCCAGCAGCTCGCCGACTAGCGGGAGTTCAGAGACCCAGTACTTC | CASSSPTSGSSETQYF | TRBD2 | TRBJ2-5 | TRBV4-2 | many
TGTGCCAGCAGCCAAGAAAGGACGGATTACGAGCAGTACTTC | CASSQERTDYEQYF | NA | TRBJ2-7 | TRBV3-1 | NA
TGTGCCAGCAGTTCCCTGAGGGCGGACACTGAAGCTTTCTTT | CASSSLRADTEAFF | NA | TRBJ1-1 | TRBV2 | NA
TGTGCCATCAGTGACATGAGAGAGACCCAGTACTTC | CAISDMRETQYF | NA | TRBJ2-5 | TRBV10-3 | many
TGTGCCAACAGTCAGGGCCCTACTAACTATGGCTACACCTTC | CANSQGPTNYGYTF | NA | TRBJ1-2 | TRBV12-3/TRBV12-4 | many
TGCAGTGCTAGATATGGCCTAACGGAGACCCAGTACTTC | CSARYGLTETQYF | NA | TRBJ2-5 | TRBV20-1 | many
TGCAGTGCGGGCCGGATTGAAGCTTTCTTT | CSAGRIEAFF | NA | TRBJ1-1 | TRBV20-1 | many
TGTGCCAGCAGTACCCCCGGGACTAGCGTACACGAGCAGTACTTC | CASSTPGTSVHEQYF | TRBD2 | TRBJ2-7 | TRBV12-3/TRBV12-4 | few
TGTGCCAGCAGAGGAACGGACTCCGGCCGAGACGAGCAGTACTTC | CASRGTDSGRDEQYF | NA | TRBJ2-7 | TRBV6-5 | many
TGTGCCAGCAGCCCGGACAGGGGGCAGGGGAGAAACACCATATATTTT | CASSPDRGQGRNTIYF | TRBD1 | TRBJ1-3 | TRBV11-2 | few
TGTGCCAGCAGTTCCGTCTACGAGCAGTACTTC | CASSSVYEQYF | NA | TRBJ2-7 | TRBV2 | many
TGTGCCAGTAGTATCCTAACTAGCGGACAAGCCAAAAACATTAAGTACTTC | CASSILTSGQAKNIKYF | TRBD2 | TRBJ2-4 | TRBV19 | many
TGTGCCAGCAGAGCAAATCCGGGACAGGGAGTTGTGGATACGCAGTATTTT | CASRANPGQGVVDTQYF | TRBD1 | TRBJ2-3 | TRBV6-2/TRBV6-3 | NA
TGTGCCAGCAGCCACGGGACAGGGGTCACCGGGGAGCTGTTTTTT | CASSHGTGVTGELFF | TRBD1 | TRBJ2-2 | TRBV5-6 | many
TGTGCCAGCAGTTACTCGGCCGCGGGTATGTCAGAAGCTTTCTTT | CASSYSAAGMSEAFF | NA | TRBJ1-1 | TRBV6-2/TRBV6-3 | many
TGCGCCAGCCGATATAACAGGCTAAACACCGGGGAGCTGTTTTTT | CASRYNRLNTGELFF | NA | TRBJ2-2 | TRBV4-1 | NA
TGTGCCAGCAGCACCTCTCGCCAAGGGGGCGCTTGGGGCTACACCTTC | CASSTSRQGGAWGYTF | TRBD1 | TRBJ1-2 | TRBV6-1 | NA
TGTGCCACCAGCAGGGCGATCAGGGGACCCTTAAAAAACATTCAGTACTTC | CATSRAIRGPLKNIQYF | NA | TRBJ2-4 | TRBV15 | many
TGTGCTAGTGGTTTAGGGACAGCCGGCTACGAGCAGTACTTC | CASGLGTAGYEQYF | TRBD1 | TRBJ2-7 | TRBV12-5 | many
TGCAGCGTTGAAACCAGGGAAGAGTTGGCCCAGTACTTC | CSVETREELAQYF | NA | TRBJ2-5 | TRBV29-1 | many
TGCAGTGCTGAGAAGAGCCGTGACAGGATTAATCAGCCCCAGCATTTT | CSAEKSRDRINQPQHF | NA | TRBJ1-5 | TRBV20-1 | many
TGTGCCAGCAGCTCCACGACTAGTATAACCTACGAGCAGTACTTC | CASSSTTSITYEQYF | NA | TRBJ2-7 | TRBV7-9 | many
TGTGCCAGCAGAACGGACAGTAAGCAGTACTTC | CASRTDSKQYF | NA | TRBJ2-7 | TRBV6-1 | many
TGTGCCAGCCTCCATCCAGGGGATGAAAAACTGTTTTTT | CASLHPGDEKLFF | NA | TRBJ1-4 | TRBV6-1 | many
TGTGCCACCAGTGGGGCAGGGGCGGCGAACACTGAAGCTTTCTTT | CATSGAGAANTEAFF | NA | TRBJ1-1 | TRBV24-1 | NA